This T cell receptor (beta chain) appears in the sequencing data of a study of T cell clonotyping in hematopoietic cell transplantation. Study at large: Recipient samples before transplant were obtained post-cytoreduction.

Points on this clone: Its antigen is unknown.

Generated by immunoSEQ multiplex PCR, the TCRdb table keeps only in-frame clones and is missing some. The profile shows about 10,000 clones, about nine tenths of them singletons. Findings and caveats of the study: Cells were unsorted, so CD4 and CD8 contributions were not separated. After transplant, recipient diversity fell while pathologically expanded clonotypes grew through day 180.

This CDR3 is built from 13 residues. J gave up 2 bases and V 6 bases, and 2 bases lay outside the gene matches. Germline assignment: CDR1 SNHLY and CDR2 FYNNEI. Time point here: recipient sample about 28 days before transplant, after cytoreduction. The sample here was peripheral blood mononuclear cells, taken before stem cell transplant. The clonotype was recovered from a woman in her forties or fifties with chronic myeloid leukemia. Some clones in this sample may be carry-over from other donors' samples. The J gene is TRBJ2-5, the V gene TRBV2; 8 bases agree with TRBD1. The CDR3 sequence is CASRGTGQETQYF. CDR3 DNA: TGTGCCAGCAGAGGGACAGGACAAGAGACCCAGTACTTC.